This T cell receptor beta chain was recovered during a study of CD8 T cells in Susac syndrome. This clonotype appeared a single time. When the RNA was reverse transcribed, random hexamers were used with an input of about 0.5 to 1 ug. Each CDR3 protein gets one entry after TCRdb re-called the immunoSEQ multiplex PCR reads with MiXCR. Among 100,000 or so distinct CDR3 sequences listed, approximately 91% were seen once. Germline trimming cut 2 bases from V and 1 base from J; bases unmatched to any gene: 16. This CDR3 has 18 amino acids. Germline lookup yields CDR1 GTSNPN and CDR2 SVGIG (reference sequence). Sequencing of TCR beta covered CD8+ and CD4+ T cells obtained from blood. TEMRA cells were enriched by FACS, while CD8+ and CD4+ T cells were obtained through a negative isolation that was performed magnetically.

The rearrangement links TRBV30 to TRBJ1-2; 7 bases are a match to TRBD1. The sample comprised CD4+ T cells from PBMCs. This TCR derives from a human donor in good health. The CDR3 reads CAWSFLRQGLLLNYGYTF. DNA for the CDR3: TGTGCCTGGAGTTTTCTCCGACAGGGCCTACTTCTTAACTATGGCTACACCTTC. Variable domain in full (rest from reference TRBV30 and TRBJ1-2): SQTIHQWPATLVQPVGSPLSLECTVEGTSNPNLYWYRQAAGRGLQLLFYSVGIGQISSEVPQNLSASRPQDRQFILSSKKLLLSDSGFYLCAWSFLRQGLLLNYGYTFGSGTRLTVV.